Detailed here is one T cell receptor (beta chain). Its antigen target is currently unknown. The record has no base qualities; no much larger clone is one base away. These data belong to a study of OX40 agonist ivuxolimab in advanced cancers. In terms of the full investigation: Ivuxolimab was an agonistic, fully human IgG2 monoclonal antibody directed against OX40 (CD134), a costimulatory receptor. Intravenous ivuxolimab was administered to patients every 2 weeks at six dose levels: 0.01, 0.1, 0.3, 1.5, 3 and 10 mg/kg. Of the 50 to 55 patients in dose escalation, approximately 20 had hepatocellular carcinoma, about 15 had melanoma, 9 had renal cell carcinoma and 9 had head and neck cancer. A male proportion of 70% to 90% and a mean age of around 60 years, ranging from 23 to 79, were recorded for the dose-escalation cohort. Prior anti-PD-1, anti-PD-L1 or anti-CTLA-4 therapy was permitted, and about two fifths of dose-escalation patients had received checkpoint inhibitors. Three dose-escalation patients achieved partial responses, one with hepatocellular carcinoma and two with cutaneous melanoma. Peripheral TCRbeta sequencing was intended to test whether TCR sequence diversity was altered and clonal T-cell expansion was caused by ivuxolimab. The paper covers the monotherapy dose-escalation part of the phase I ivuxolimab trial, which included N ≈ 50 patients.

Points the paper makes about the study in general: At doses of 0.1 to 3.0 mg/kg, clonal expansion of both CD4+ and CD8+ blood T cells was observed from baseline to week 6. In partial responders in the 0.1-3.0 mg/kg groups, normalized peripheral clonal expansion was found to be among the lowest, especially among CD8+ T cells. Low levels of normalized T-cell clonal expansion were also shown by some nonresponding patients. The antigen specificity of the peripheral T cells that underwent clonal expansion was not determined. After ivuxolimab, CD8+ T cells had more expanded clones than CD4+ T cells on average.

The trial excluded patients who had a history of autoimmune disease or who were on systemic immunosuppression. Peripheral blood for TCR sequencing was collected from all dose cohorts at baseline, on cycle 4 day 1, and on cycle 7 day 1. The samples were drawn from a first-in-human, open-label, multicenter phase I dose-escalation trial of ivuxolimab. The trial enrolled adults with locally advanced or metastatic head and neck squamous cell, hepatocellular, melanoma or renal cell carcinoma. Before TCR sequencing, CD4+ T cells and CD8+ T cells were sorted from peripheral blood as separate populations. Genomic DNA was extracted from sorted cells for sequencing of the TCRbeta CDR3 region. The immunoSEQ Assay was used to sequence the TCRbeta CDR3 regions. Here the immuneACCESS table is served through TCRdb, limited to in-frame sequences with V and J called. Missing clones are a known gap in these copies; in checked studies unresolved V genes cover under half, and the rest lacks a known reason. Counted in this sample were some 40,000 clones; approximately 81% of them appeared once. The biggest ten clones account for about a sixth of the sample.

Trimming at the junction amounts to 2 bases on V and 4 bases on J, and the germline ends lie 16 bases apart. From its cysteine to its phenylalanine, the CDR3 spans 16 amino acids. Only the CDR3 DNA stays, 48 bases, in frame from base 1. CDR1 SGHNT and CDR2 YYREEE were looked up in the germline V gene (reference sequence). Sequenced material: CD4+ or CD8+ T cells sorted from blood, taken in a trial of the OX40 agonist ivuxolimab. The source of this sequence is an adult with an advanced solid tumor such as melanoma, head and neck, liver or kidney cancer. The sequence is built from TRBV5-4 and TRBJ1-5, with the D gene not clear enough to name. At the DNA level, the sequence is TGTGCCAGCAGCTTCCTACTGGGTGGAGGAAATCAGCCCCAGCATTTT. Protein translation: CASSFLLGGGNQPQHF.